The 27 T cell receptor beta chains below all came from one sample that was sequenced in a study of T cell clones after liver transplantation. The data were produced by immunoSEQ multiplex PCR, yet TCRdb's version contains in-frame clones alone and is incomplete. Here the sample spans about 120,000 clones, 75% to 95% being singletons. Specimen: CD4+ T cells from blood, collected 12 months after liver transplant. All receptors come from a human patient who received a liver transplant. The graft donor may have contributed some T cells.

This chain links TRBV29-1 with TRBJ2-5, with 7 bases that match TRBD1. This CDR3 contains 13 residues. The V gene's germline CDR1 is SQVTM and CDR2 ANQGSEA. After removal of 8 bases from V and 2 bases from J, the junction contained 8 bases not matched to a gene. The CDR3 spells CSHRTGGQETQYF. CDR3 coding DNA: TGCAGCCATAGGACAGGAGGTCAAGAGACCCAGTACTTC. Full variable domain (outside the CDR3, taken from reference TRBV29-1 and TRBJ2-5): SAVISQKPSRDICQRGTSLTIQCQVDSQVTMMFWYRQQPGQSLTLIATANQGSEATYESGFVIDKFPISRPNLTFSTLTVSNMSPEDSSIYLCSHRTGGQETQYFGPGTRLLVL.

This sequence joins TRBV7-2 and TRBJ2-7; 8 nucleotides align to TRBD2. This CDR3 has 14 residues. Trimming cost V 5 bases and J 2 bases; bases outside gene matches: 5. CDR1 and CDR2 from the germline V gene are SGHTA and FQGNSA. The CDR3: CASSPSGPAYEQYF. The DNA of the CDR3 is TGTGCCAGCAGCCCTAGCGGGCCCGCCTACGAGCAGTACTTC.

The rearrangement uses TRBV5-4 and TRBJ2-1; 9 bases align to TRBD2. The CDR3 loop spans 14 amino acids. Germline loops: CDR1 SGHNT, CDR2 YYREEE (reference sequence). Trimming removed 3 bases from V and 8 bases from J; junction bases left unmatched: 6. The CDR3 DNA reads as TGTGCCAGCAGCTGGACTGGGACTAGCCATGAGCAGTTCTTC. Its translation is CASSWTGTSHEQFF.

The gene calls are TRBV7-2 and TRBJ2-1, with TRBD2 as a possible D gene (5 bases). Per the germline V gene, CDR1 is SGHTA and CDR2 is FQGNSA. The V end was cut by 7 bases, the J end by 2 bases, with 18 bases between. This CDR3 comprises 16 residues. The CDR3 DNA reads TGTGCCAGCACCCCCGCATGGGTGGGAGCCTACAATGAGCAGTTCTTC. Protein sequence: CASTPAWVGAYNEQFF.

The chain uses TRBV5-1 and TRBJ1-1; D gene uncertain. V dropped 4 bases and J dropped 0 bases, with 16 bases sitting between them. This CDR3 is 16 amino acids long. The V gene's germline CDR1 is SGHRS and CDR2 YFSETQ. The CDR3 DNA reads as TGCGCCAGCAGCCAGGTGGTGGGTCGAATGAACACTGAAGCTTTCTTT. This translates into CASSQVVGRMNTEAFF.

This clone appeared a single time. The chain links TRBV14 to TRBJ2-7; D possibly corresponds to TRBD1 (6 bases). The germline V gene encodes CDR1 SGHDN and CDR2 FVKESK. V lost 5 bases and J lost 6, with 17 bases in between. The CDR3 sequence is 14 residues long. The chain's CDR3 is CASSIKRGGGEQYF. In DNA form, the CDR3 reads TGTGCCAGCAGCATAAAAAGAGGGGGTGGCGAGCAGTACTTC.

The CDR3 region has the DNA TGTGCCAGCAGTTCTTTTTCCCGGACCGTGTGGGGCTACACCTTC. Translation gives CASSSFSRTVWGYTF. The chain joins TRBV7-9 to TRBJ1-2; D gene uncertain. The CDR3 runs 15 residues. Looked up from germline, CDR1 is SEHNR and CDR2 is FQNEAQ (reference sequence). V was cut by 6 bases and J by 8 bases, with 22 bases left in between. Drawing the rest from reference TRBV7-9 and TRBJ1-2, the complete variable domain is DTGVSQNPRHKITKRGQNVTFRCDPISEHNRLYWYRQTLGQGPEFLTYFQNEAQLEKSRLLSDRFSAERPKGSFSTLEIQRTEQGDSAMYLCASSSFSRTVWGYTFGSGTRLTVV.

The J gene is TRBJ1-2, the V gene TRBV2, with D uncertain. Germline CDR1 is SNHLY and CDR2 is FYNNEI. The V end lost 3 bases, the J end lost 0 bases, and 8 bases lay between the germline ends. The CDR3 has 14 amino acids. The CDR3: CASSDPLANYGYTF. The CDR3, as DNA: TGTGCCAGCAGTGATCCCCTGGCTAACTATGGCTACACCTTC.

The chain links TRBV19 to TRBJ1-2, with D maybe TRBD1 (6 bases). Trimming shortened V by 5 bases and J by 4 bases, and 14 bases separated the two germline ends. CDR3 length: 14 residues. Germline V gene data show CDR1 as LNHDA and CDR2 as SQIVND (reference sequence). CDR3 bases: TGTGCCAGTAGTCTGGGGGCAGGAGCCTATGGCTACACCTTC. Translation gives CASSLGAGAYGYTF.

CDR3 sequence (DNA): TGTGCCAGCAGCCCATCCTCAGGACTAGTGCGGGAGCAGTACTTC. It translates to CASSPSSGLVREQYF. The gene calls are TRBV13 and TRBJ2-7; 7 bases match TRBD2. J was trimmed by 7 bases and V by 5 bases; bases with no gene match: 14. Germline CDR1 PRHDT, CDR2 FYEKMQ (reference sequence). This CDR3 has 15 amino acids.

This rearrangement joins TRBV27 to TRBJ1-4; 8 bases are a match to TRBD1. This CDR3 spans 17 amino acids. V trimming: 3 bases; J trimming: 4 bases; junction bases outside the gene matches: 10. Germline V gene data show CDR1 as MNHEY and CDR2 as SMNVEV (reference sequence). The CDR3 nucleotides are TGTGCCAGCAGTTTCGGTGGGCCAGGGGGCTTTAATGAAAAACTGTTTTTT. Amino acids: CASSFGGPGGFNEKLFF.

CDR3 region: CATSRDLQPNTEAFF. As DNA, the CDR3 is TGTGCCACCAGCAGAGATTTACAGCCGAACACTGAAGCTTTCTTT. The J gene is TRBJ1-1, the V gene TRBV15; D not resolved. Germline V lookup: CDR1 LNHNV, CDR2 YYDKDF (reference sequence). CDR3 size: 15 residues. The V and J ends lost 0 bases and 1 base respectively, with 9 bases between them.

The chain is built from TRBV7-2 and TRBJ1-4, with 8 bases aligning to TRBD1. Trimming cost V 1 base and J 2 bases; bases outside gene matches: 3. Germline CDR1 SGHTA, CDR2 FQGNSA. The CDR3 consists of 16 residues. In DNA, the CDR3 is TGTGCCAGCAGCTTAGGCAGGGGGCCCACTAATGAAAAACTGTTTTTT. Translating gives CASSLGRGPTNEKLFF.

V is TRBV6-1 and J is TRBJ2-5, with D perhaps TRBD1 (6 bases). V was cut by 3 bases and J by 1 base, with 12 bases left in between. The CDR3 covers 15 residues. The germline gives CDR1 MNHNS, CDR2 SASEGT. The CDR3 region has the DNA TGTGCCAGCAGTGAGCAGGGGCGAACCCAAGAGACCCAGTACTTC. This encodes CASSEQGRTQETQYF.

The rearrangement links TRBV2 to TRBJ2-7; tentatively, D is TRBD2 (5 bases). The CDR3 is made up of 14 amino acids. CDR1 and CDR2 (germline): SNHLY, FYNNEI. The V gene lost 2 bases and the J gene lost 3 bases, with 11 bases spanning the gap. CDR3 in amino acids: CASSENSAGYEQYF. The CDR3 DNA reads TGTGCCAGCAGTGAAAACTCCGCGGGCTACGAGCAGTACTTC.

For this clone: One end of the junction does not line up with germline, which may come from a read error. This rearrangement joins TRBV7-8 to TRBJ1-3; D not resolved. CDR1 is SGHVS and CDR2 is FQNEAQ in the germline V gene. The CDR3 runs 15 residues. CDR3 sequence (DNA): TGTGCCAGCAGCTTATCTCCCCCGCCTGGGAACACCATATATTTT. This sequence encodes CASSLSPPPGNTIYF.

This rearrangement joins TRBV6-5 to TRBJ2-7; D may be TRBD2 (5 bases). V lost 0 bases and J 9 bases, leaving 12 bases between the germline ends. Germline CDR1 and CDR2: MNHEY and SVGAGI. There are 13 residues in the CDR3. As DNA, the CDR3 is TGTGCCAGCAGTTACTCCCGCACCGGGATGCAGTACTTC. Encoded protein: CASSYSRTGMQYF.

The chain recombines TRBV11-3 with TRBJ1-5, with no clear D. The CDR3 runs to 15 residues. Germline loops: CDR1 SGHNT, CDR2 YENEEA. The V gene lost 4 bases and the J gene lost 3 bases, with 13 bases spanning the gap. The DNA of the CDR3 is TGTGCCAGCAGCTCTGGGCCACCCTACAATCAGCCCCAGCATTTT. Amino acid sequence: CASSSGPPYNQPQHF.

Note on this clone: The same CDR3 can be traced to other DNA sequences in this sample. The V gene is TRBV15, the J gene TRBJ2-7; possibly TRBD1 or TRBD2 for D (5 bases each). The V gene lost 2 bases and the J gene lost 2 bases, with 7 bases spanning the gap. The V gene's germline CDR1 is LNHNV and CDR2 YYDKDF (reference sequence). The CDR3 extends over 13 amino acids. The CDR3 sequence: CATSRPGPYEQYF. The CDR3 DNA is TGTGCCACCAGCAGACCGGGACCCTACGAGCAGTACTTC.

This chain's CDR3 is CASSQVPGTNQPQHF. Written as DNA, the CDR3 is TGCGCCAGCAGCCAAGTGCCAGGGACCAATCAGCCCCAGCATTTT. The chain couples TRBV4-1 to TRBJ1-5; D might be TRBD1 (5 bases). The CDR3 length is 15 residues. Germline V gene lookup returns CDR1 MGHRA and CDR2 YSYEKL. Trimming removed 1 base from V and 3 bases from J, with 10 bases in between.

The rearrangement links TRBV12-5 to TRBJ1-5; D gene ambiguous. This CDR3 has 11 residues. Trimming left V 5 bases short and J 2 bases short, with 1 base between. Germline CDR1 and CDR2: LGHNT and FRNRAP. CDR3 nucleotide sequence: TGTGCTAGTGGTCGCAATCAGCCCCAGCATTTT. Protein sequence: CASGRNQPQHF.

The chain has TRBV10-2 and TRBJ1-5, with D tentatively TRBD1 (6 bases). Trimming left V 4 bases short and J 6 bases short, with 10 bases between. CDR3 length: 13 amino acids. The germline gives CDR1 WSHSY, CDR2 SAAADI. The CDR3 nucleotides are TGCGCCAGCAGTGGGACAGCCCTTCAGCCCCAGCATTTT. Residues: CASSGTALQPQHF.

The chain recombines TRBV2 with TRBJ2-7; TRBD1 might be the D (6 bases). V was trimmed by 1 base and J by 6 bases, leaving 10 bases between them. The CDR3 is 13 residues long. Germline-derived CDR1 and CDR2 are SNHLY and FYNNEI. The CDR3 coding sequence is TGTGCCAGCAGTGAAGGTCAGGGGTTCGAGCAGTACTTC. Translating it yields CASSEGQGFEQYF.

The chain joins TRBV7-2 to TRBJ1-1; D ambiguous. V dropped 1 base and J dropped 2 bases, with 14 bases sitting between them. CDR1 and CDR2 (germline): SGHTA, FQGNSA. The CDR3 is 16 amino acids. CDR3 sequence: CASSLDSRLVNTEAFF. The CDR3, as DNA: TGTGCCAGCAGCTTAGACAGCCGATTAGTAAACACTGAAGCTTTCTTT.

The J gene is TRBJ1-1, the V gene TRBV9, with D possibly being TRBD1 (5 bases). Per germline, CDR1 SGDLS and CDR2 YYNGEE. V lost 0 bases to trimming and J lost 0 bases, with 9 bases between them. This CDR3 has 15 amino acids. This CDR3 reads CASSVGTRVNTEAFF. The CDR3 nucleotides are TGTGCCAGCAGCGTAGGGACCAGGGTGAACACTGAAGCTTTCTTT.

This chain links TRBV15 with TRBJ1-2; tentative D call: TRBD1 (6 bases). This CDR3 comprises 18 residues. V lost 0 bases to trimming and J lost 8 bases, with 25 bases between them. Germline lookup yields CDR1 LNHNV and CDR2 YYDKDF (reference sequence). CDR3 coding DNA: TGTGCCACCAGCAGAGATCCATCGTGGAGGGGGGATTCGGAGGGCTACACCTTC. This translates into CATSRDPSWRGDSEGYTF.

The chain uses TRBV5-1 and TRBJ2-5; 11 positions agree with TRBD2. V dropped 4 bases and J dropped 5; count of bases not matched to a gene: 13. From germline, CDR1 is SGHRS and CDR2 YFSETQ. CDR3 length equals 17 residues. The CDR3 reads CASSATSGIRLWETQYF. The CDR3 DNA reads as TGCGCCAGCAGCGCGACTAGCGGGATTCGTTTGTGGGAGACCCAGTACTTC.